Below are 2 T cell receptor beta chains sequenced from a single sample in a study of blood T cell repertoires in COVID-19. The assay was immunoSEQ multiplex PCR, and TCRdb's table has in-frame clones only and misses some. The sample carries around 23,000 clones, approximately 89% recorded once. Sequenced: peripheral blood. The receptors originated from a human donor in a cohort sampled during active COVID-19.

CDR3 in DNA: TGTGCCAGCAGTGATCGGAGCGGGGACGCCGCCTACGAGCAGTACTTC. It specifies CASSDRSGDAAYEQYF. This sequence joins TRBV28 and TRBJ2-7, with 7 nucleotides matching TRBD2. V was clipped by 5 bases and J by 2 bases; unmatched bases: 12. CDR3 length: 16 residues. Looked up from germline, CDR1 is MDHEN and CDR2 is SYDVKM.

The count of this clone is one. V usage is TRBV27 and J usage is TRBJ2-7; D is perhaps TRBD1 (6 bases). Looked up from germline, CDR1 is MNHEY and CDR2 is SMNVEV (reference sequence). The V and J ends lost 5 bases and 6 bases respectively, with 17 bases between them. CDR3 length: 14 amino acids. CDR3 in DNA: TGTGCCAGCAGTCTATTAACAGGGAGCCGCGAGCAGTACTTC. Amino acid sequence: CASSLLTGSREQYF.